This T cell receptor beta chain comes out of a study of T cell repertoires in cytomegalovirus infection. Looking at the study overall: CMV epitopes, recently identified HLA-C-restricted and well-studied HLA-B-restricted, were used. It was the public TCR beta signatures that indicated both CMV infection and matching HLA type.

Trimming cost V 3 bases and J 0 bases, with 18 bases left between them. The CDR3 sequence is 18 residues long. Germline CDR1 reads MDHEN; CDR2 reads SYDVKM. In TCRdb, the reads were re-called with MiXCR into one record per CDR3 protein. This repertoire shows roughly 200,000 distinct CDR3 sequences, less than 50% found once; its top ten account for 59%. This clonotype has only a few counts. Its matching antigen is unknown. The material was CD8+ T cells from cultured PBMCs, obtained from culture after CMV antigen stimulation. V gene TRBV28 combines with J gene TRBJ1-5, with D maybe TRBD1 (5 bases). This receptor was taken from a human donor in good health (CMV status not recorded). Some clones in this sample may be carry-over from other donors' samples. The CDR3 DNA reads TGTGCCAGCAGTTTGTGGGGGACCGGGATCATTAGCAATCAGCCCCAGCATTTT. Translating gives CASSLWGTGIISNQPQHF.